Listed below are T cell receptor beta chains from one sample, sequenced in a study of cytomegalovirus exposure and HLA in healthy donors. TCRdb keeps only in-frame clones here, not all; method: immunoSEQ multiplex PCR. Recorded for this sample: around 100,000 clones. Specimen: PBMCs. These receptors originate from a man in his forties in good health and CMV-seronegative. The CDR3 runs from the conserved cysteine through the conserved F or W.

v_gene	CDR3aa
TRBV6-5	CASSYLGRANTGELFF
TRBV14	CASSPFPAGQETQYF
TRBV28	CASSRLAGAGYNEQFF
TRBV6-1	CASGPLAGATYEQYF
TRBV10-1	CASRAGGSGEQYF
TRBV14	CASSRSTGAGYNEQFF
TRBV15	CATSRVVQTTYEQYF
TRBV14	CASSRESYNEQFF
TRBV30	CAWSVLPGQGSYEQYF
TRBV28	CASSETFSGTDPYEQYF
TRBV7-9	CASSLEGVGNQPQHF
TRBV21-1	CASSAPTPPGYNEQFF
TRBV7-2	CASSLGLASTDTQYF
TRBV11-2	CASRSPAGGPGELFF
TRBV2	CASKRTGGNTEAFF